These 20 T cell receptor beta chains came from one sample sequenced in a study of CD8+ T cells in alopecia areata. Extracted from the samples, RNA was reverse transcribed into cDNA to serve as the sequencing template. Clones were read by immunoSEQ multiplex PCR, and TCRdb kept only the in-frame ones, dropping some. The data contain some 220,000 clones, about 50% of them singletons. The treatment denotes: oral pan-JAK inhibitor, 5-10 mg twice daily. Sequencing used CD4+ T cells sorted from blood, obtained at week 4, from a patient treated with tofacitinib. Receptors originate from a human donor with alopecia areata.

This clone came up a few times. The chain uses TRBV19 and TRBJ1-2; no clear D gene. The CDR3 has 13 amino acids. Per the germline V gene, CDR1 is LNHDA and CDR2 is SQIVND (reference sequence). With 7 bases removed from V and 6 bases from J, the gap between germline ends came to 15 bases. CDR3 in amino acids: CASKTRAGDGYTF. DNA for the CDR3: TGTGCCAGTAAAACCCGGGCAGGCGATGGCTACACCTTC.

V is TRBV29-1 and J is TRBJ2-7; unclear D gene. V was cut by 2 bases and J by 0 bases, with 5 bases left in between. CDR3 length equals 12 residues. Per germline, CDR1 SQVTM and CDR2 ANQGSEA. The CDR3 DNA sequence: TGCAGCGTTGAAAAGAGCTCCTACGAGCAGTACTTC. It specifies CSVEKSSYEQYF.

The rearrangement links TRBV19 to TRBJ2-1; no firm D call. Germline-derived CDR1 and CDR2 are LNHDA and SQIVND (reference sequence). V dropped 4 bases and J dropped 4 bases, with 8 bases sitting between them. The CDR3 loop spans 13 amino acids. The CDR3 DNA is TGTGCCAGTAGTAAGACGGTTTACAATGAGCAGTTCTTC. Translation gives CASSKTVYNEQFF.

The J gene is TRBJ1-2, the V gene TRBV30; unclear D gene. The germline V gene has CDR1 GTSNPN and CDR2 SVGIG (reference sequence). This CDR3 is 11 amino acids long. V dropped 4 bases and J dropped 8 bases, with 11 bases sitting between them. The chain's CDR3 is CAWKMGNGYTF. The DNA for the CDR3 is TGTGCCTGGAAAATGGGGAACGGCTACACCTTC.

This clone was recorded a few times. The genes are TRBV29-1 and TRBJ2-7; D gene ambiguous. The CDR3 runs 12 residues. The V and J ends lost 4 bases and 4 bases respectively, with 11 bases between them. From germline, CDR1 is SQVTM and CDR2 ANQGSEA. The CDR3 spells CSVGTFGYEQYF. The CDR3 bases are TGCAGCGTTGGGACGTTCGGTTACGAGCAGTACTTC.

In this sample, this clone turned up a few times. This chain connects TRBV30 to TRBJ1-2; D gene unclear. Germline V gene data show CDR1 as GTSNPN and CDR2 as SVGIG (reference sequence). This CDR3 contains 13 residues. V lost 3 bases and J lost 0, with 8 bases in between. This CDR3 is CAWRRASNYGYTF. The DNA for the CDR3 is TGTGCCTGGAGAAGAGCCTCTAACTATGGCTACACCTTC.

The J gene is TRBJ2-5, the V gene TRBV5-1; either TRBD1 or TRBD2 may fit D (6 bases each). The CDR3 spans 14 residues. V dropped 2 bases and J dropped 5 bases, with 13 bases sitting between them. Germline-derived CDR1 and CDR2 are SGHRS and YFSETQ. This CDR3 reads CASSFKGGPETQYF. The CDR3 DNA reads as TGCGCCAGCAGCTTTAAGGGGGGCCCGGAGACCCAGTACTTC. Supplemented by reference TRBV5-1 and TRBJ2-5, the full variable domain reads KAGVTQTPRYLIKTRGQQVTLSCSPISGHRSVSWYQQTPGQGLQFLFEYFSETQRNKGNFPGRFSGRQFSNSRSEMNVSTLELGDSALYLCASSFKGGPETQYFGPGTRLLVL.

V is TRBV9 and J is TRBJ2-1; D remains unclear. CDR1 is SGDLS, CDR2 YYNGEE, per germline. The V end was cut by 0 bases, the J end by 4 bases, with 5 bases between. This CDR3 has 13 residues. The DNA for the CDR3 is TGTGCCAGCAGCGTAGAAGTATACAATGAGCAGTTCTTC. This translates into CASSVEVYNEQFF.

This clone appeared a few times. The chain has TRBV30 and TRBJ1-1; possible D gene TRBD1, 6 bases. V lost 3 bases and J 3 bases, leaving 11 bases between the germline ends. The germline gives CDR1 GTSNPN, CDR2 SVGIG (reference sequence). The CDR3 has 13 residues. The CDR3: CAWRYRTDTEAFF. In DNA form, the CDR3 reads TGTGCCTGGAGATATAGGACAGACACTGAAGCTTTCTTT. Using reference TRBV30 and TRBJ1-1 for the parts outside the CDR3, the full variable domain is SQTIHQWPATLVQPVGSPLSLECTVEGTSNPNLYWYRQAAGRGLQLLFYSVGIGQISSEVPQNLSASRPQDRQFILSSKKLLLSDSGFYLCAWRYRTDTEAFFGQGTRLTVV.

V is TRBV5-1 and J is TRBJ2-1; D is perhaps TRBD2 (5 bases). This CDR3 is 15 amino acids long. The ends were cut back, 4 bases at V and 2 bases at J, with 13 bases in the middle. CDR1 and CDR2 from the germline V gene are SGHRS and YFSETQ. CDR3 in DNA: TGCGCCAGCAGCCGTAGCGACTCCCCCTACAATGAGCAGTTCTTC. Protein: CASSRSDSPYNEQFF.

The rearrangement links TRBV30 to TRBJ2-6, with 7 bases that match TRBD1. This CDR3 region has 14 residues. Trimming removed 4 bases from V and 0 bases from J; junction bases left unmatched: 0. Germline values: CDR1 GTSNPN, CDR2 SVGIG (reference sequence). The CDR3 DNA follows: TGTGCCTGGACAGGGGGCTCTGGGGCCAACGTCCTGACTTTC. Its protein is CAWTGGSGANVLTF.

The chain combines TRBV29-1 with TRBJ2-1; TRBD2 might be the D (7 bases). Germline V CDR1 and CDR2: SQVTM, ANQGSEA. V dropped 2 bases and J dropped 5 bases, with 13 bases sitting between them. The CDR3 totals 14 residues. The CDR3 DNA reads as TGCAGCGTTGAATCCCGGGGGGCCGACAATGAGCAGTTCTTC. Protein product: CSVESRGADNEQFF.

This clone turned up a few times. The V and J genes are TRBV27 and TRBJ2-6; 8 positions agree with TRBD1. The CDR3 contains 18 residues. V gave up 5 bases and J gave up 1 base; unmatched junction bases: 10. Looked up from germline, CDR1 is MNHEY and CDR2 is SMNVEV (reference sequence). The CDR3 nucleotides are TGTGCCAGCAGTCCACTCCGGGACAGGCATTCTGGGGCCAACGTCCTGACTTTC. Amino acids: CASSPLRDRHSGANVLTF.

This clone came up a few times. The chain carries TRBV9 and TRBJ2-3; 11 bases agree with TRBD2. Per germline, CDR1 SGDLS and CDR2 YYNGEE. The CDR3 is made up of 17 amino acids. With 4 bases clipped from V and 2 bases from J, the junction kept 9 bases outside the gene matches. CDR3 sequence (DNA): TGTGCCAGCAGCCCCGGGACTAGCGGACTCTCCACAGATACGCAGTATTTT. Residues: CASSPGTSGLSTDTQYF.

This clone was observed a handful of times. The rearrangement links TRBV11-2 to TRBJ2-3; D call uncertain. Germline V gives CDR1 SGHAT, CDR2 FQNNGV. The CDR3 loop spans 12 amino acids. The germline V and J ends were trimmed by 6 bases and 5 bases, with 9 bases remaining between them. CDR3 region: CASRRSGDTQYF. The DNA of the CDR3 is TGTGCCAGCAGGAGGTCAGGAGATACGCAGTATTTT. The variable domain in full, with the rest retrieved from reference TRBV11-2 and TRBJ2-3, is EAGVAQSPRYKIIEKRQSVAFWCNPISGHATLYWYQQILGQGPKLLIQFQNNGVVDDSQLPKDRFSAERLKGVDSTLKIQPAKLEDSAVYLCASRRSGDTQYFGPGTRLTVL.

The genes are TRBV29-1 and TRBJ2-3; D perhaps matches TRBD1 (5 bases). The CDR3 contains 15 residues. V was trimmed by 0 bases and J by 1 base, leaving 11 bases between them. Germline-derived CDR1 and CDR2 are SQVTM and ANQGSEA. In DNA form, the CDR3 reads TGCAGCGTTGAAGATCTTGAAGGGGGCACAGATACGCAGTATTTT. Its protein product is CSVEDLEGGTDTQYF.

The CDR3 reads CASSPGGSYNEQFF. CDR3 bases: TGTGCCAGCAGCCCCGGGGGCTCCTACAATGAGCAGTTCTTC. This rearrangement joins TRBV7-6 to TRBJ2-1; D possibly corresponds to TRBD2 (6 bases). The CDR3 has 14 residues. V lost 5 bases and J 0 bases, leaving 8 bases between the germline ends. Germline-derived CDR1 and CDR2 are SGHVS and FNYEAQ.

The chain recombines TRBV4-3 with TRBJ1-5; D not resolved. Trimming took 0 bases from V and 4 from J, leaving 10 bases between them. This CDR3 has 15 amino acids. Germline CDR1 LGHNA, CDR2 YSLEER. The CDR3, as DNA: TGCGCCAGCAGCCAAGATATGTACGGGAATCAGCCCCAGCATTTT. Translated: CASSQDMYGNQPQHF.

The V call is TRBV4-3, the J call TRBJ1-1; D is ambiguous. V lost 2 bases to trimming and J lost 11 bases, with 15 bases between them. This CDR3 comprises 13 residues. Germline CDR1 and CDR2: LGHNA and YSLEER. CDR3 loop: CASSQLPGKSAFF. The CDR3 region has the DNA TGCGCCAGCAGCCAACTCCCCGGGAAGTCTGCTTTCTTT.

The J gene is TRBJ1-2, the V gene TRBV9; TRBD1 is a possible D gene (5 bases). In germline, CDR1 is SGDLS, CDR2 YYNGEE. The CDR3 extends over 17 amino acids. The ends were cut back, 4 bases at V and 0 bases at J, with 19 bases in the middle. CDR3 amino acids: CASSPSFRAPANYGYTF. In nucleotides, the CDR3 is TGTGCCAGCAGCCCCTCGTTCAGGGCCCCAGCTAACTATGGCTACACCTTC. Full variable domain (outside the CDR3, taken from reference TRBV9 and TRBJ1-2): DSGVTQTPKHLITATGQRVTLRCSPRSGDLSVYWYQQSLDQGLQFLIQYYNGEERAKGNILERFSAQQFPDLHSELNLSSLELGDSALYFCASSPSFRAPANYGYTFGSGTRLTVV.